This is a list of T cell receptor beta chains from one sample in a study of blood T cell repertoires in COVID-19. Clones were sequenced by immunoSEQ multiplex PCR, and TCRdb holds only the in-frame ones, with some missing. The data contain roughly 290,000 clones, around 87% of them singletons. Sequencing was done on a sample of peripheral blood. All receptors come from a woman aged 50 to 65 who had recovered from COVID-19. Each CDR3 is given with its conserved first and last residue. A D gene is named only where the DNA matches it firmly. Only some rows state a clone size, as once, few, many or a class for expanded clones.

size	V	J	D	DNA	CDR3
NA	TRBV6-2/TRBV6-3	TRBJ1-1	NA	TGTGCCAGCAGTTCTTTCTCGACTGAAGCTTTCTTT	CASSSFSTEAFF
once	TRBV6-2/TRBV6-3	TRBJ2-5	TRBD2	TGTGCCAGCAGTTCTAAGGGCTTGGCGGGGGGTTATCAAGAGACCCAGTACTTC	CASSSKGLAGGYQETQYF
NA	TRBV19	TRBJ2-5	TRBD1	TGTGCCAGTAGTATCCCGGGACAGCAAGAGACCCAGTACTTC	CASSIPGQQETQYF
NA	TRBV7-6	TRBJ1-3	TRBD1	TGTGCCAGCAGGAAGGGACAGTCCTCTGGAAACACCATATATTTT	CASRKGQSSGNTIYF
NA	TRBV7-3	TRBJ2-7	NA	TGTGCCAGCAGCTTAATGGCGGGAACCTCCTACGAGCAGTACTTC	CASSLMAGTSYEQYF
NA	TRBV7-9	TRBJ2-2	TRBD1	TGTGCCAGCAGCTTCTCAGGGGGAGATACCGGGGAGCTGTTTTTT	CASSFSGGDTGELFF
NA	TRBV19	TRBJ2-3	TRBD2	TGTGCCAGTAGTACGGCCCAGGGTAGCGGGGGAAGGAATACGCAGTATTTT	CASSTAQGSGGRNTQYF
few	TRBV7-8	TRBJ2-7	TRBD2	TGTGCCAGCAGCTTAGGTAGCGGGTATCCCTACGAGCAGTACTTC	CASSLGSGYPYEQYF
NA	TRBV5-4	TRBJ1-2	NA	TGTGCCAGCAGCTTGGATGTGGGCGTAAAGCCCTCTGGCTACACCTTC	CASSLDVGVKPSGYTF
few	TRBV18	TRBJ2-7	NA	TGTGCCAGCTCACCCGCAGGGTTGCGCGAGCAGTACTTC	CASSPAGLREQYF
NA	TRBV28	TRBJ2-5	TRBD2	TGTGCCAGCAGTTTAGCGGGAGGGAGAAAGGAGACCCAGTACTTC	CASSLAGGRKETQYF
NA	TRBV24-1	TRBJ2-7	TRBD1	TGTGCCACCAGTGCCCCCACAGGGGGCCTAGGCTACGAGCAGTACTTC	CATSAPTGGLGYEQYF
NA	TRBV5-1	TRBJ2-3	TRBD1	TGCGCCAGCAGCTTGCTCGGGACAGGGCCCACAGATACGCAGTATTTT	CASSLLGTGPTDTQYF
NA	TRBV27	TRBJ1-5	TRBD1	TGTGCCAGCAGCCCACAGGGGCGGGGGGCCCAGCATTTT	CASSPQGRGAQHF
NA	TRBV7-2	TRBJ1-1	NA	TGTGCCAGCAGCTTACGAAGCCAAGCTTATGAAGCTTTCTTT	CASSLRSQAYEAFF
NA	TRBV4-3	TRBJ2-3	NA	TGCGCCAGCAGCCAAGGAACGGCAACTCCGGGGACGCAGTATTTT	CASSQGTATPGTQYF
once	TRBV3-1/TRBV3-2	TRBJ2-7	TRBD1	TGTGCCAGCAGCACTAGGACAGGCTCCTACGAGCAGTACTTC	CASSTRTGSYEQYF
NA	TRBV10-3	TRBJ1-2	TRBD1	TGTGCCATCAGTTTAGGGACAGCTCTATGGGGCTACACCTTC	CAISLGTALWGYTF
once	TRBV28	TRBJ2-2	NA	TGTGCCAGCAGTCCGGGAGTCAACACCGGGGAGCTGTTTTTT	CASSPGVNTGELFF
NA	TRBV5-1	TRBJ2-7	NA	TGCGCCAGCAGCGAGCAGGGTAAGGGCGCCTACGAGCAGTACTTC	CASSEQGKGAYEQYF
NA	TRBV11-2	TRBJ2-1	TRBD2	TGTGCCAGCAGCTTAACTAGCGGGGACTACAATGAGCAGTTCTTC	CASSLTSGDYNEQFF
NA	TRBV5-8	TRBJ2-7	NA	TGTGCCAGCAGTCCCCTTTTCCACGAGCAGTACTTC	CASSPLFHEQYF
NA	TRBV24-1	TRBJ1-4	TRBD1	TGTGCCACCAGTGACCGAAGACAGGGAATTGAAAAACTGTTTTTT	CATSDRRQGIEKLFF
NA	TRBV7-9	TRBJ2-3	NA	TGTGCCAGCAGCTTATTTAGCGCAGATACGCAGTATTTT	CASSLFSADTQYF
NA	TRBV7-2	TRBJ2-5	TRBD1	TGTGCCAGCAGCTTATTCGGGCAGGGGGTTGTCTGGGAGACCCAGTACTTC	CASSLFGQGVVWETQYF
NA	TRBV2	TRBJ1-1	NA	TGTGCCAGCAGCGCACAGGTGAACACTGAAGCTTTCTTT	CASSAQVNTEAFF
NA	TRBV7-3	TRBJ2-5	TRBD1	TGTGCCAGCAGCTCGGGAGCCCGGACAGGGGAAGAGACCCAGTACTTC	CASSSGARTGEETQYF
NA	TRBV28	TRBJ1-4	TRBD1	TGTGCCAGCAGGCCTGGACAGGGTGAACAAGAAAAACTGTTTTTT	CASRPGQGEQEKLFF
NA	TRBV29-1	TRBJ2-3	TRBD2	TGCAGCGTGGACGGGACTAGCGGGGGCACAGATACGCAGTATTTT	CSVDGTSGGTDTQYF
NA	TRBV25-1	TRBJ2-6	NA	TGTGCCAGCAGGAAGGTAGCAGGGAACTCTGGGGCCAACGTCCTGACTTTC	CASRKVAGNSGANVLTF
NA	TRBV28	TRBJ2-1	TRBD2	TGTGCCATCCCTAGCGGGAGGGGGAATGAGCAGTTCTTC	CAIPSGRGNEQFF
NA	TRBV24-1	TRBJ2-3	TRBD1	TGTGCCACCAGAGGGGACAGGGACACAGATACGCAGTATTTT	CATRGDRDTDTQYF
NA	TRBV29-1	TRBJ1-4	NA	TGCAGCGTTGCAGGGTCGGCTAATGAAAAACTGTTTTTT	CSVAGSANEKLFF
few	TRBV7-2	TRBJ2-7	NA	TGTGCCAGCAGCTTAGGCAACAGGGCGAGCTACGAGCAGTACTTC	CASSLGNRASYEQYF
NA	TRBV7-9	TRBJ2-5	NA	TGTGCCAGCAGCCGGGGAGCGCTCCAAGAGACCCAGTACTTC	CASSRGALQETQYF
NA	TRBV11-2	TRBJ2-1	NA	TGTGCCAGCAGCTTGCAGCAGAGGGCGGTCTCCTACAATGAGCAGTTCTTC	CASSLQQRAVSYNEQFF
NA	TRBV19	TRBJ1-2	NA	TGTGCCAGTAGTACCGCTGGGGGGGCGATTAATGGCTACACCTTC	CASSTAGGAINGYTF
NA	TRBV20-1	TRBJ2-2	TRBD2	TGCAGTGCTAGTAGCGGGGGGAACACCGGGGAGCTGTTTTTT	CSASSGGNTGELFF
NA	TRBV3-1/TRBV3-2	TRBJ2-5	TRBD2	TGTGCCAGCAGCCAAGTTTGGACTAGCGAAGAGACCCAGTACTTC	CASSQVWTSEETQYF
NA	TRBV7-2	TRBJ2-7	TRBD2	TGTGCCAGCAGCCCCCTGACTAGCAGCGAGCAGTACTTC	CASSPLTSSEQYF
NA	TRBV30	TRBJ2-1	NA	TGTGCCTGGAGTCACATCGCCGAGCAGTTCTTC	CAWSHIAEQFF
NA	TRBV11-2	TRBJ2-5	TRBD1	TGTGCCAGCAGCTTAGAGACAGGGTGGGGGGAGACCCAGTACTTC	CASSLETGWGETQYF
once	TRBV19	TRBJ2-5	TRBD1	TGTGCCAGTAGTAAGGGGTACAGGGGGGAGACCCAGTACTTC	CASSKGYRGETQYF
NA	TRBV9	TRBJ1-1	NA	TGTGCCAGCAGCGTAGCGGTGAACACTGAAGCTTTCTTT	CASSVAVNTEAFF
few	TRBV11-2	TRBJ1-5	NA	TGTGCCAGCAGCCCCCAGGGCAGCAATCAGCCCCAGCATTTT	CASSPQGSNQPQHF
NA	TRBV13	TRBJ2-7	NA	TGTGCCAGCACCGACTTGGGGCGGACCCAGCTACGGCAGCAGTACTTC	CASTDLGRTQLRQQYF
NA	TRBV6-6	TRBJ2-7	NA	TGTGCCAGCAGTACGGGACAACCCTACGAGCAGTACTTC	CASSTGQPYEQYF
NA	TRBV27	TRBJ2-3	NA	TGTGCCAGCACCCTTAGAGAGACAGATACGCAGTATTTT	CASTLRETDTQYF
NA	TRBV20-1	TRBJ2-3	NA	TGCAGTGCTAGTTTAGACACAGATACGCAGTATTTT	CSASLDTDTQYF
NA	TRBV29-1	TRBJ1-2	NA	TGCAGCGTTGGGCAGGAAGCTAACTATGGCTACACCTTC	CSVGQEANYGYTF
NA	TRBV28	TRBJ2-7	NA	TGTGCCAGCATGGGACAATCCTACGAGCAGTACTTC	CASMGQSYEQYF
NA	TRBV30	TRBJ2-5	NA	TGTGCCTGGAGTGCAGGGATCCAAGAGACCCAGTACTTC	CAWSAGIQETQYF